Listed here are 7 T cell receptor beta chains from one sample, sequenced in a study of cytomegalovirus exposure and HLA in healthy donors. Profiled with immunoSEQ multiplex PCR; TCRdb holds only in-frame clones, not every one. Found here are 60,000 to 90,000 clones, around 94% of them singletons; the top ten hold roughly 0.63%. Sequencing input: PBMCs. The receptor set was obtained from a woman under 30 in good health and CMV-seronegative.

The rearrangement links TRBV18 to TRBJ2-7; 10 bases are a match to TRBD1. The germline V gene has CDR1 KGHSH and CDR2 LQKENI. With V trimmed by 3 bases and J by 5 bases, 7 bases remained unmatched. CDR3 size: 15 residues. DNA of the CDR3: TGTGCCAGCTCACCTGTCGACAGGGGGCGCAACGAGCAGTACTTC. Translation gives CASSPVDRGRNEQYF.

The chain carries TRBV7-6 and TRBJ2-3, with D possibly being TRBD2 (6 bases). V was pared by 3 bases and J by 2 bases, with 12 bases between. The CDR3 is 15 amino acids. Germline-derived CDR1 and CDR2 are SGHVS and FNYEAQ. CDR3 in DNA: TGTGCCAGCAGCTTTAGGCGGGGACCCACAGATACGCAGTATTTT. This codes for CASSFRRGPTDTQYF.

The table lists this clone with a count of one. The V gene is TRBV19, the J gene TRBJ2-7; TRBD1 matches 9 bases. Trimming took 5 bases from V and 5 from J; bases not matched to a gene: 10. The CDR3 length is 15 residues. Germline CDR1 and CDR2: LNHDA and SQIVND (reference sequence). Here the CDR3 DNA reads TGTGCCAGTAGTCTTCGGACAGGGGCCTTTAACGAGCAGTACTTC. It codes for CASSLRTGAFNEQYF.

The chain links TRBV16 to TRBJ1-6, with D possibly matching TRBD1 (5 bases). Germline V CDR1 and CDR2: KGHSY, FQNENV. V was shortened by 3 bases and J by 7 bases, with 13 bases between the two germline ends. The CDR3 covers 15 residues. CDR3 in amino acids: CASSHDRGGNSPLHF. Here the CDR3 DNA reads TGTGCCAGCAGCCATGACCGGGGGGGGAATTCACCCCTCCACTTT.

The chain employs TRBV5-4 and TRBJ2-3, with D perhaps TRBD2 (7 bases). Germline V lookup: CDR1 SGHNT, CDR2 YYREEE (reference sequence). CDR3 length equals 15 residues. The V end was cut by 2 bases, the J end by 6 bases, with 16 bases between. CDR3: CASSFPRGATDTQYF. In DNA form, the CDR3 reads TGTGCCAGCAGCTTCCCCCGGGGGGCGACGGATACGCAGTATTTT.

The chain has TRBV28 and TRBJ2-7; 8 nucleotides align to TRBD1. The trim removed 2 bases at V and 6 bases at J, leaving 6 bases unmatched. Germline values: CDR1 MDHEN, CDR2 SYDVKM. The CDR3 totals 14 residues. CDR3 DNA: TGTGCCAGCAGTTTACCCGGACAGGGCGGCGAGCAGTACTTC. Its protein product is CASSLPGQGGEQYF.

The gene calls are TRBV7-9 and TRBJ1-1; D unclear. The CDR3 is 14 residues long. Trimming stripped 1 base from V and 1 base from J, with 7 bases between. CDR1 and CDR2 from the germline V gene are SEHNR and FQNEAQ (reference sequence). The CDR3 DNA is TGTGCCAGCAGCTTAGGTACAAAGAACACTGAAGCTTTCTTT. It codes for CASSLGTKNTEAFF.